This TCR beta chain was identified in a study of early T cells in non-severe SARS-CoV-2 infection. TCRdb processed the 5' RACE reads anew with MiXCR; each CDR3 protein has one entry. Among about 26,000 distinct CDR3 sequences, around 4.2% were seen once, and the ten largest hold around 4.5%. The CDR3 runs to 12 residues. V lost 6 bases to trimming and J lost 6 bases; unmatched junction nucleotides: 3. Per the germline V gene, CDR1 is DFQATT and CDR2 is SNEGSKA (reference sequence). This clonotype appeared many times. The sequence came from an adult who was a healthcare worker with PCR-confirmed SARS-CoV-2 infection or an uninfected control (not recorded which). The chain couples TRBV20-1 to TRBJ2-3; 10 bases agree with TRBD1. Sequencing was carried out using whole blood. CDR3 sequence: CSAGQGMDTQYF. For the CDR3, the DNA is TGCAGTGCGGGACAGGGGATGGATACGCAGTATTTT.